This TCR beta chain was sequenced in a study of blood T cells in healthy people across ages. The total RNA that was extracted per sample amounted to at least 5 micrograms. A second PCR, run for roughly 7 to 11 cycles, used a sample-barcoded 5' primer plus a J-beta primer mix. One entry per CDR3 protein results from TCRdb running MiXCR on the 5' RACE reads. Among 1 million to 1.2 million distinct CDR3 sequences listed, less than 45% were seen once. CDR3 length equals 17 residues. Sequencing was carried out using blood. J is TRBJ1-4 and V is TRBV21-1; the listed D gene, TRBD1, was not tested against the DNA. TRBV21-1 has pseudogene status. The sequence derives from a man between 18 and 29 years old in good health. The CDR3 region is CASSKEEGQGIEEKLFF. The DNA of the CDR3 is TGTGCCAGCAGCAAAGAGGAGGGACAGGGGATAGAGGAAAAACTGTTTTTT.